These 17 T cell receptor beta chains were all obtained from the same sample, sequenced in a study of shared clonotypes between healthy human individuals. Generated by immunoSEQ multiplex PCR, the TCRdb table keeps only in-frame clones and is missing some. There are about 1.5 million clones in the sample; 96% occur only once, and over 1% lies in the top ten. The sample consisted of naive CD4+ T cells sorted from blood. Subset of the sample: CD45RA+ positively selected. These receptors were collected from a man between 25 and 39 years old in good health.

The chain carries TRBV28 and TRBJ2-7; 9 bases line up with TRBD1. The J segment lost 2 bases and the V segment lost 5 bases, leaving 10 bases of the junction unmatched. The V gene's germline CDR1 is MDHEN and CDR2 SYDVKM. The CDR3 is made up of 16 amino acids. The CDR3 bases are TGTGCCAGCAGTCCTCTCCCCGGGACAGGGACCTACGAGCAGTACTTC. It specifies CASSPLPGTGTYEQYF.

The chain employs TRBV5-5 and TRBJ2-7; TRBD1 might be the D (5 bases). The CDR3 covers 15 residues. The V gene's germline CDR1 is SGHKS and CDR2 YYEKEE (reference sequence). V was shortened by 1 base and J by 0 bases, with 11 bases between the two germline ends. CDR3 sequence (DNA): TGTGCCAGCAGCTTGAACAGGTTGAGCTCCTACGAGCAGTACTTC. As protein: CASSLNRLSSYEQYF.

The genes are TRBV13 and TRBJ2-2; 7 nucleotides line up with TRBD1. The junction had 7 bases not matched to a gene; V was cut back by 5 bases and J by 7 bases. Germline V gene lookup returns CDR1 PRHDT and CDR2 FYEKMQ (reference sequence). The CDR3 spans 14 residues. The chain's CDR3 is CASSRQGRDGELFF. The CDR3 DNA is TGTGCCAGCAGCCGACAGGGAAGGGACGGGGAGCTGTTTTTT.

The genes are TRBV7-9 and TRBJ1-5; TRBD1 agrees at 8 bases. Trimming at V came to 5 bases and at J to 5 bases, leaving 2 bases not matched to a gene. CDR1 and CDR2 (germline): SEHNR, FQNEAQ (reference sequence). The CDR3 totals 13 residues. CDR3 nucleotide sequence: TGTGCCAGCAGCGACAGGGGAGATCAGCCCCAGCATTTT. This gives the protein CASSDRGDQPQHF.

V and J are TRBV5-1 and TRBJ2-3, with 13 bases that match TRBD2. The CDR3 is made up of 17 amino acids. Germline V gene lookup returns CDR1 SGHRS and CDR2 YFSETQ. Losses at the gene ends were 2 bases for V and 3 bases for J; bases not matched to a gene: 6. CDR3 nucleotides: TGCGCCAGCAGCTTAGGACTAGCGGGAGATTATACAGATACGCAGTATTTT. It encodes CASSLGLAGDYTDTQYF. Drawing the rest from reference TRBV5-1 and TRBJ2-3, the complete variable domain is KAGVTQTPRYLIKTRGQQVTLSCSPISGHRSVSWYQQTPGQGLQFLFEYFSETQRNKGNFPGRFSGRQFSNSRSEMNVSTLELGDSALYLCASSLGLAGDYTDTQYFGPGTRLTVL.

The chain uses TRBV29-1 and TRBJ2-5; D uncertain. CDR1 is SQVTM and CDR2 is ANQGSEA in the germline V gene. This CDR3 contains 15 residues. Trimming left V 7 bases short and J 0 bases short, with 18 bases between. The CDR3 sequence: CSAASTVSDQETQYF. The CDR3 nucleotides read TGCAGCGCCGCATCCACGGTGTCGGACCAAGAGACCCAGTACTTC.

To note about this clone: Other nucleotide sequences in the sample specify the same CDR3. The gene calls are TRBV28 and TRBJ2-7; no clear D gene. Per the germline V gene, CDR1 is MDHEN and CDR2 is SYDVKM. With 2 bases removed from V and 4 bases from J, the gap between germline ends came to 3 bases. CDR3 length: 11 amino acids. The CDR3 DNA follows: TGTGCCAGCAGTTTACATTACGAGCAGTACTTC. It yields the protein CASSLHYEQYF.

The chain has TRBV29-1 and TRBJ2-3; D ambiguous. The germline CDR1 and CDR2 sequences are SQVTM and ANQGSEA. V was clipped by 4 bases and J by 0 bases, with 8 bases between them. CDR3 length: 13 amino acids. The CDR3 is CSVGQTSTDTQYF. Here the CDR3 DNA reads TGCAGCGTTGGCCAGACTAGCACAGATACGCAGTATTTT.

The count of this clone is one. The chain carries TRBV6-1 and TRBJ2-7, with 9 bases matching TRBD1. V shed 7 bases and J 11 bases; nucleotides not matched to a gene: 9. The germline V gene encodes CDR1 MNHNS and CDR2 SASEGT. This CDR3 spans 12 amino acids. DNA for the CDR3: TGTGCCAGCACACAACAGGGGGCCGCGGAGTACTTC. Its translation: CASTQQGAAEYF.

The V and J genes are TRBV5-4 and TRBJ1-1, with D maybe TRBD1 (5 bases). Germline CDR1 and CDR2: SGHNT and YYREEE (reference sequence). This CDR3 has 15 amino acids. Trimming pared 4 bases from V and 3 bases from J, leaving 16 bases between. CDR3 protein: CASSTDWQGDTEAFF. CDR3 DNA: TGTGCCAGCAGCACGGATTGGCAGGGAGACACTGAAGCTTTCTTT.

This clone appeared once. The chain links TRBV7-9 to TRBJ2-3; D remains unclear. This CDR3 spans 8 amino acids. The germline V gene encodes CDR1 SEHNR and CDR2 FQNEAQ (reference sequence). CDR3: CVTDTQYF. The CDR3, as DNA: TGTGTCACAGATACGCAGTATTTT.

V gene TRBV7-6 combines with J gene TRBJ2-7; 8 bases fit TRBD2. The CDR3 contains 15 residues. Trimming cost V 8 bases and J 7 bases; bases outside gene matches: 16. Germline CDR1 and CDR2: SGHVS and FNYEAQ. As DNA, the CDR3 is TGTGCCAGCTCGAGGGGGGACGGGAGGGCAAGGGAGCAGTACTTC. Its protein is CASSRGDGRAREQYF.

The chain has TRBV19 and TRBJ1-5, with TRBD1 as a possible D gene (5 bases). This CDR3 has 15 residues. The germline gives CDR1 LNHDA, CDR2 SQIVND (reference sequence). Trimming left V 3 bases short and J 0 bases short, with 9 bases between. The chain's CDR3 is CASSIGDSSNQPQHF. As DNA, the CDR3 is TGTGCCAGTAGTATCGGCGACAGTAGCAATCAGCCCCAGCATTTT.

This clone was recorded only once. The V call is TRBV7-9, the J call TRBJ2-5, with TRBD2 as a possible D gene (5 bases). Germline-derived CDR1 and CDR2 are SEHNR and FQNEAQ (reference sequence). There are 13 residues in the CDR3. The ends were cut back, 2 bases at V and 4 bases at J, with 8 bases in the middle. The CDR3, as DNA: TGTGCCAGCAGCTTAACACTAGGAGAGACCCAGTACTTC. Translating gives CASSLTLGETQYF.

V is TRBV5-1 and J is TRBJ2-3; no definite D call. V lost 1 base, J lost 4 bases, and 7 bases lay in between. Germline CDR1 and CDR2: SGHRS and YFSETQ. The CDR3 covers 13 residues. CDR3 nucleotides: TGCGCCAGCAGCTTGTGGTCGGCAGATACGCAGTATTTT. It codes for CASSLWSADTQYF.

CDR3 DNA: TGTGCCAGCAGCCGCTGGAGCCTGGGGACAGGGAATTCGAACACCGGGGAGCTGTTTTTT. Translated: CASSRWSLGTGNSNTGELFF. The rearrangement joins TRBV14 to TRBJ2-2; 9 bases match TRBD1. This CDR3 comprises 20 residues. Trimming cost V 4 bases and J 0 bases; bases outside gene matches: 15. In germline, CDR1 is SGHDN, CDR2 FVKESK.

About this clone: Other DNA sequences in the same sample also yield this CDR3. The rearrangement joins TRBV5-1 to TRBJ2-7; TRBD2 aligns across 14 bases. The CDR3 runs to 15 residues. In germline, CDR1 is SGHRS, CDR2 YFSETQ. J gave up 3 bases and V 4 bases, and 3 bases lay outside the gene matches. CDR3 bases: TGCGCCAGCAGCACGGGACTAGCGGGAGACTACGAGCAGTACTTC. It translates to CASSTGLAGDYEQYF.